What follows are 30 T cell receptor beta chains derived from one specimen sequenced in a study of cytomegalovirus exposure and HLA in healthy donors. Amplification used 60 Vbeta primers and 13 Jbeta primers. Sequenced by immunoSEQ multiplex PCR; TCRdb stores in-frame clones only, minus some. The sample comprises 130,000 to 150,000 clones, approximately 81% of which are singletons, and over 2% rests with the top ten. Material: PBMCs. The receptors derive from a boy younger than 10 in good health and CMV-seronegative.

The V call is TRBV11-2, the J call TRBJ2-7; the match to TRBD2 covers 7 bases. The length of the CDR3 is 17 residues. Germline loops: CDR1 SGHAT, CDR2 FQNNGV. After removal of 8 bases from V and 1 base from J, the junction contained 17 bases not matched to a gene. CDR3 residues: CASYSRGGFTRSYEQYF. CDR3 coding DNA: TGTGCCAGCTACAGCCGCGGGGGATTCACGCGTTCCTACGAGCAGTACTTC.

The chain combines TRBV25-1 with TRBJ2-1, with TRBD2 matching 10 bases. This CDR3 is 16 amino acids long. J lost 7 bases, V lost 4 bases, and 10 bases had no gene match. CDR1 is MGHDK, CDR2 SYGVNS, per germline. The CDR3 DNA follows: TGTGCCAGCAGTGGAGAGCGGGGGGGCCTAAGGAATGAGCAGTTCTTC. Protein: CASSGERGGLRNEQFF.

The chain uses TRBV28 and TRBJ2-3; 8 bases match TRBD1. Germline assignment: CDR1 MDHEN and CDR2 SYDVKM. Trimming took 5 bases from V and 5 from J; bases not matched to a gene: 12. This CDR3 has 16 amino acids. The CDR3 is CASSIRTGGRGDTQYF. In DNA form, the CDR3 reads TGTGCCAGCAGTATCCGTACAGGGGGACGGGGAGATACGCAGTATTTT.

This chain joins TRBV2 and TRBJ1-6; the D is unclear. This CDR3 has 15 amino acids. V was pared by 4 bases and J by 3 bases, with 10 bases between. The V gene's germline CDR1 is SNHLY and CDR2 FYNNEI. The CDR3 loop reads CASSVRQRYNSPLHF. The CDR3 bases are TGTGCCAGCAGTGTTAGGCAGCGCTATAATTCACCCCTCCACTTT.

The chain recombines TRBV9 with TRBJ1-4, with TRBD1 matching 9 bases. The CDR3 totals 17 residues. Germline CDR1 reads SGDLS; CDR2 reads YYNGEE. Unmatched junction bases numbered 8, after V lost 2 bases and J lost 3 bases. CDR3 DNA sequence: TGTGCCAGCAGCGTTTCCGGGACAGGGTATTCTAATGAAAAACTGTTTTTT. It specifies CASSVSGTGYSNEKLFF.

J is TRBJ2-2 and V is TRBV7-8, with 7 bases fitting TRBD1. CDR3 length: 16 amino acids. The germline CDR1 and CDR2 sequences are SGHVS and FQNEAQ. V shed 1 base and J 6 bases; nucleotides not matched to a gene: 8. The CDR3 sequence: CASSLGNRGWAGELFF. CDR3 in DNA: TGTGCCAGCAGCTTAGGAAACAGGGGTTGGGCCGGGGAGCTGTTTTTT.

The V gene is TRBV5-6, the J gene TRBJ2-5, with a weak D call TRBD1 (6 bases). V dropped 0 bases and J dropped 4 bases, with 13 bases sitting between them. The germline CDR1 and CDR2 sequences are SGHDT and YYEEEE. The CDR3 has 15 residues. CDR3 sequence: CASSLVPGARETQYF. The CDR3 DNA sequence: TGTGCCAGCAGCTTGGTTCCAGGGGCGCGAGAGACCCAGTACTTC. Full variable domain (missing parts from reference TRBV5-6 and TRBJ2-5): DAGVTQSPTHLIKTRGQQVTLRCSPKSGHDTVSWYQQALGQGPQFIFQYYEEEERQRGNFPDRFSGHQFPNYSSELNVNALLLGDSALYLCASSLVPGARETQYFGPGTRLLVL.

The table lists this clone with a few counts. This chain joins TRBV25-1 and TRBJ2-1; D is unresolved. This CDR3 is 12 amino acids long. Germline CDR1 MGHDK, CDR2 SYGVNS. The V end lost 4 bases, the J end lost 9 bases, and 10 bases lay between the germline ends. CDR3 in amino acids: CASSALPGEQFF. In DNA form, the CDR3 reads TGTGCCAGCAGTGCTCTACCGGGTGAGCAGTTCTTC.

The chain combines TRBV25-1 with TRBJ1-2; TRBD1 might be the D (6 bases). CDR3 length equals 12 residues. Germline assignment: CDR1 MGHDK and CDR2 SYGVNS. Deletions cut 6 bases from V and 5 bases from J, with 10 bases between. Here the CDR3 reads CASSEGQYGYTF. CDR3 in DNA: TGTGCCAGCAGCGAAGGACAGTATGGCTACACCTTC.

The chain joins TRBV18 to TRBJ1-2; D ambiguous. V lost 0 bases and J lost 1, with 9 bases in between. The CDR3 sequence is 15 residues long. Germline-derived CDR1 and CDR2 are KGHSH and LQKENI. The CDR3 DNA is TGTGCCAGCTCACCACCGCAGAACCATAACTATGGCTACACCTTC. It encodes CASSPPQNHNYGYTF.

This CDR3 is CASSLVWARGETQYF. DNA of the CDR3: TGCGCCAGCAGCTTGGTCTGGGCAAGGGGAGAGACCCAGTACTTC. The rearrangement uses TRBV5-1 and TRBJ2-5; possible D gene TRBD1, 5 bases. The germline CDR1 and CDR2 sequences are SGHRS and YFSETQ. The CDR3 totals 15 residues. Deletions cut 0 bases from V and 4 bases from J, with 13 bases between.

The chain is built from TRBV12-5 and TRBJ1-2; D is unresolved. V dropped 7 bases and J dropped 6 bases, with 12 bases sitting between them. Per germline, CDR1 LGHNT and CDR2 FRNRAP. CDR3 length: 12 amino acids. The CDR3 sequence: CASVGVLHGYTF. CDR3 coding DNA: TGTGCTAGTGTCGGGGTTTTACATGGCTACACCTTC.

The chain couples TRBV11-1 to TRBJ2-5; possible D gene TRBD1, 6 bases. V was shortened by 0 bases and J by 2 bases, with 10 bases between the two germline ends. This CDR3 spans 15 amino acids. Germline assignment: CDR1 SGHAT and CDR2 FQDESV (reference sequence). The CDR3 coding sequence is TGTGCCAGCAGCTTAGCGCAAGGGGGTCAAGAGACCCAGTACTTC. Translation gives CASSLAQGGQETQYF.

The chain has TRBV19 and TRBJ1-1; D perhaps matches TRBD1 (5 bases). Trimming removed 2 bases at V and 1 base at J, with 8 bases between. Germline CDR1 reads LNHDA; CDR2 reads SQIVND (reference sequence). The CDR3 totals 14 residues. The CDR3 reads CASSIPRANTEAFF. The CDR3 DNA reads as TGTGCCAGTAGTATACCCAGGGCGAACACTGAAGCTTTCTTT.

The genes are TRBV5-1 and TRBJ2-2; 12 bases line up with TRBD1. Losses at the gene ends were 4 bases for V and 0 bases for J; bases not matched to a gene: 7. The CDR3 runs to 18 residues. CDR1 is SGHRS, CDR2 YFSETQ, per germline. The CDR3 loop reads CASSRTGTGGANTGELFF. The CDR3 DNA reads as TGCGCCAGCAGCCGAACCGGGACAGGGGGCGCGAACACCGGGGAGCTGTTTTTT.

Here the CDR3 DNA reads TGTGCCAGCAGTTACCCTCCCCGTAGTGAAGCTTTCTTT. Amino acids: CASSYPPRSEAFF. This sequence joins TRBV28 and TRBJ1-1; D remains unclear. CDR1 and CDR2 (germline): MDHEN, SYDVKM. V lost 4 bases and J 7 bases, leaving 13 bases between the germline ends. The CDR3 runs to 13 residues. The full variable domain, rest sourced from reference TRBV28 and TRBJ1-1, is DVKVTQSSRYLVKRTGEKVFLECVQDMDHENMFWYRQDPGLGLRLIYFSYDVKMKEKGDIPEGYSVSREKKERFSLILESASTNQTSMYLCASSYPPRSEAFFGQGTRLTVV.

The gene calls are TRBV18 and TRBJ1-4; 7 nucleotides agree with TRBD1. The CDR3 is 15 amino acids. J lost 5 bases, V lost 3 bases, and 6 bases had no gene match. Germline V gene sequence: CDR1 KGHSH, CDR2 LQKENI. CDR3 bases: TGTGCCAGCTCACCTATAGACAGGGAAAATGAAAAACTGTTTTTT. Translation gives CASSPIDRENEKLFF.

This chain uses TRBV29-1 with TRBJ2-3, with D maybe TRBD2 (5 bases). CDR3 length equals 12 residues. The V end was cut by 5 bases, the J end by 3 bases, with 9 bases between. From germline, CDR1 is SQVTM and CDR2 ANQGSEA. CDR3 sequence: CSVRSGTDTQYF. DNA of the CDR3: TGCAGCGTTCGAAGCGGAACAGATACGCAGTATTTT.

This chain joins TRBV19 and TRBJ1-1, with D possibly TRBD1 on 6 matching bases. The CDR3 length is 12 residues. V was pared by 5 bases and J by 6 bases, with 10 bases between. Germline-derived CDR1 and CDR2 are LNHDA and SQIVND (reference sequence). In nucleotides, the CDR3 is TGTGCCAGTAGTTCGGACAGCTCTGAAGCTTTCTTT. It is translated as CASSSDSSEAFF.

The chain employs TRBV19 and TRBJ2-3; TRBD1 matches 11 bases. This CDR3 is 16 amino acids long. Looked up from germline, CDR1 is LNHDA and CDR2 is SQIVND (reference sequence). The V gene end was trimmed by 4 bases and the J gene end by 3 bases; junction bases not matched to a gene: 6. CDR3 nucleotides: TGTGCCAGTAGTACCCGGACAGGGGGCGCGACAGATACGCAGTATTTT. It translates to CASSTRTGGATDTQYF.

The genes are TRBV10-2 and TRBJ1-1; unclear D gene. The CDR3 extends over 14 amino acids. The V gene lost 0 bases and the J gene lost 4 bases, with 9 bases spanning the gap. Germline V lookup: CDR1 WSHSY, CDR2 SAAADI. DNA of the CDR3: TGCGCCAGCAGTGAGTCTGGGTGGAGCACTGAAGCTTTCTTT. Residues: CASSESGWSTEAFF.

This rearrangement joins TRBV28 to TRBJ2-3, with D possibly being TRBD1 (6 bases). The CDR3 has 13 amino acids. Germline-derived CDR1 and CDR2 are MDHEN and SYDVKM. The V and J ends lost 8 bases and 0 bases respectively, with 9 bases between them. This CDR3 is CASRTVSTDTQYF. For the CDR3, the DNA is TGTGCCAGCCGGACAGTAAGCACAGATACGCAGTATTTT.

The chain is built from TRBV7-2 and TRBJ2-3; TRBD1 aligns across 8 bases. CDR1 is SGHTA, CDR2 FQGNSA, per germline. V trimming: 4 bases; J trimming: 2 bases; junction bases outside the gene matches: 8. This CDR3 has 16 residues. DNA for the CDR3: TGTGCCAGCAGCTATCGGACAGGGCGAATCACAGATACGCAGTATTTT. Its translation: CASSYRTGRITDTQYF.

This clone was seen a single time. The genes are TRBV27 and TRBJ2-1; D gene unclear. The ends were cut back, 5 bases at V and 5 bases at J, with 13 bases in the middle. The CDR3 has 14 residues. The germline CDR1 and CDR2 sequences are MNHEY and SMNVEV (reference sequence). In DNA, the CDR3 is TGTGCCAGCAGTGTGACTCATCGGCACAATGAGCAGTTCTTC. As protein: CASSVTHRHNEQFF.

The V and J genes are TRBV2 and TRBJ1-5, with a tentative D call TRBD1 (6 bases). This CDR3 has 14 residues. With 2 bases removed from V and 7 bases from J, the gap between germline ends came to 12 bases. In germline, CDR1 is SNHLY, CDR2 FYNNEI. The CDR3 region is CASSESDSRQPQHF. DNA for the CDR3: TGTGCCAGCAGTGAATCGGACAGCAGACAGCCCCAGCATTTT.

The chain couples TRBV15 to TRBJ2-5, with TRBD2 matching 11 bases. The closer fit of TRBJ2-7 to the DNA end suggests the J call may be wrong. The CDR3 is 17 residues long. Germline assignment: CDR1 LNHNV and CDR2 YYDKDF (reference sequence). In DNA form, the CDR3 reads TGTGCCACCAGCAGAGATAGCGGGGGGGCCGCAGCCTACGAGCAGTACTTC. Encoded protein: CATSRDSGGAAAYEQYF.

The V gene is TRBV6-1, the J gene TRBJ1-2; 8 bases align to TRBD1. Germline trimming cut 9 bases from V and 4 bases from J; bases unmatched to any gene: 13. The CDR3 length is 15 residues. Germline CDR1 and CDR2: MNHNS and SASEGT. The CDR3 nucleotides read TGTGCCAGTACCGGCAGGGGGCTTGGCTTCTATGGCTACACCTTC. Translation gives CASTGRGLGFYGYTF.

This clone was observed a single time. The chain uses TRBV6-1 and TRBJ1-5, with 7 bases that match TRBD1. V trimming: 4 bases; J trimming: 7 bases; junction bases outside the gene matches: 7. Germline lookup yields CDR1 MNHNS and CDR2 SASEGT. This CDR3 region has 14 residues. CDR3 in amino acids: CASSGTGVGQPQHF. The CDR3 coding sequence is TGTGCCAGCAGTGGGACAGGCGTTGGGCAGCCCCAGCATTTT.

The chain has TRBV18 and TRBJ2-5; D unresolved. The CDR3 runs to 12 residues. The germline V gene encodes CDR1 KGHSH and CDR2 LQKENI. Deletions cut 3 bases from V and 5 bases from J, with 7 bases between. CDR3 nucleotides: TGTGCCAGCTCACCCCGGTTGGAGACCCAGTACTTC. Translating gives CASSPRLETQYF.

V and J are TRBV4-2 and TRBJ1-2; a weak D match, TRBD1 (6 bases). Germline CDR1 LGHNA, CDR2 YNFKEQ. The CDR3 is 15 residues long. V dropped 1 base and J dropped 5 bases, with 14 bases sitting between them. The CDR3 region has the DNA TGTGCCAGCAGCCAAGTTAGGGGGACGGTATATGGCTACACCTTC. Translating gives CASSQVRGTVYGYTF.